This T cell receptor (beta chain) comes out of a study of blood T cell repertoires in COVID-19. Overall study: Cohort 3 donors counted as recovered after two negative PCRs, clearance, or resolved symptoms. COVID-19 samples, acute and convalescent, were from the United States, Italy and Spain.

Assay used: immunoSEQ multiplex PCR; TCRdb lists only in-frame clones, some missing. The table records some 190,000 clones, around 87% of them present only once. Clinical history as reported by participants underpinned cohort assignment. This CDR3 has 15 amino acids. The germline V gene encodes CDR1 SNHLY and CDR2 FYNNEI. V shed 7 bases and J 5 bases; nucleotides not matched to a gene: 13. Material: PBMCs or T cells enriched from blood (not recorded which). J is TRBJ2-7 and V is TRBV2; 8 positions match TRBD1. This TCR was sampled from a woman between 40 and 50 years old in a cohort exposed to, infected with or recovered from COVID-19 (not recorded which). The CDR3 sequence: CASKGVDREDHEQYF. The CDR3 DNA follows: TGTGCCAGCAAAGGGGTGGACAGGGAGGACCACGAGCAGTACTTC.